These T cell receptor beta chains were read from a single sample in a study of tumor-infiltrating lymphocytes in primary liver carcinoma. Via MiXCR, TCRdb re-called the multiplex PCR reads, giving one row per CDR3 protein. The sample yields tens of thousands of distinct CDR3 sequences, approximately 82% seen once. Sequenced: tumor-adjacent normal liver tissue. These TCRs come from a young woman with primary liver carcinoma and hepatitis B virus infection. Each CDR3 is given with its conserved first and last residue. D genes are given only for firm matches. The listing skips clone size in some rows; elsewhere it reads once, few, many or a size class.

DNA | CDR3 | size | D | J | V
TGTGCCAGTAGTCAGGACAGCAGCTTCTCTGGGGCCAACATCCTGACTTTC | CASSQDSSFSGANILTF | . | . | TRBJ2-6 | TRBV5-6
TGCGCCAGCAACCAAGGCTGGGGGCTCAATGAGCAGTTCTTC | CASNQGWGLNEQFF | . | . | TRBJ2-1 | TRBV4-3
TGTACCAGCAGTATCACAGGGGGGGGCTCCTGGACCTACGAGCAGTACTTC | CTSSITGGGSWTYEQYF | . | . | TRBJ2-7 | TRBV11-2
TGCAGCGTTGAAGAGGGGGGGAGGGAGCAGTCCTTC | CSVEEGGREQSF | few | TRBD2 | TRBJ2-1 | TRBV29-1
TGCGCCAGCAGTGGGGTTTGCGGGAGGTCAGATACGCAGTATTTT | CASSGVCGRSDTQYF | . | TRBD2 | TRBJ2-3 | TRBV10-1
TGCAGTAACGGGAGGTGGGACACCGGGGAGCTGTTTTTT | CSNGRWDTGELFF | . | TRBD2 | TRBJ2-2 | TRBV29-1
TGTGCCAGCAGCTTAGGATACCTCCAGCAGTACTTC | CASSLGYLQQYF | few | . | TRBJ2-7 | TRBV11-1
TGTGCCAGCAGCTTCCCATGGGAAGGGGCCAACGCCCTGACTTTC | CASSFPWEGANALTF | . | . | TRBJ2-6 | TRBV7-3
TGTGCCAGCAGCTTACAATCTTCAGGGGGCCGCAATGAGCAGTTCTTC | CASSLQSSGGRNEQFF | . | TRBD1 | TRBJ2-1 | TRBV11-3
TGTGCCATCAGTGACTCGATGGCGCGAGACTACAATGAGCAGTTCTTC | CAISDSMARDYNEQFF | . | . | TRBJ2-1 | TRBV10-3
TGTGCCAGCAGTTACGCAGGGTGCATAGATACTCAGTATTTT | CASSYAGCIDTQYF | . | . | TRBJ2-3 | TRBV6-5
TGTGCCAGCAGTGTGCCAGGCTCACAAGAGACCCAGTACTTC | CASSVPGSQETQYF | medium-sized | . | TRBJ2-5 | TRBV12-3/TRBV12-4
TGCAGTGCTAGTTCTTTCGGGAGGGATCCCTACGAGCAGTACTTC | CSASSFGRDPYEQYF | . | TRBD2 | TRBJ2-7 | TRBV20-1
TGTGCCAGCAGTTTAATCGGATTGAAGACCGGGGAGCTGTTTTTT | CASSLIGLKTGELFF | . | . | TRBJ2-2 | TRBV28
TGTGCCAGCAGTGACAGCGGGAGCACAGATACGCAGTATTTT | CASSDSGSTDTQYF | many | . | TRBJ2-3 | TRBV6-4
TGTGCCAGCAGCTTAATGACTAAGGGAAAAGGGGATACGCAGTATTTT | CASSLMTKGKGDTQYF | many | . | TRBJ2-3 | TRBV7-8
TGTGCCAGCAGCCAAGCATCTCGGGACAGTAAAGAGACCCAGTACTTC | CASSQASRDSKETQYF | . | TRBD1 | TRBJ2-5 | TRBV4-1
TGTGCCTGGAGTGTCTCCGACACGGAAACCCGGGAGCTGTTTTTT | CAWSVSDTETRELFF | . | . | TRBJ2-2 | TRBV30
TGCGCCAACAAACCTGGCACCGGGGAGCTGTTTTTT | CANKPGTGELFF | . | . | TRBJ2-2 | TRBV4-3
TGTGCCAGCAGCCCGAGGGAGATGTTGAGCACAGATGCGCAGTATTTT | CASSPREMLSTDAQYF | once | . | TRBJ2-3 | TRBV11-2
TGTACCATCTCAAGTGCGGAGGGGTGGCAGTGGAACACCGGGGAGCTGTTTTTT | CTISSAEGWQWNTGELFF | . | . | TRBJ2-2 | TRBV10-3
TGTGCCGACAGCTTACTCTCCTATGAGCAGTACTTC | CADSLLSYEQYF | . | . | TRBJ2-7 | TRBV11-2
TGTGCCAGCGCAAGTACAGGGCAAGGGACCCAGTACTTC | CASASTGQGTQYF | many | . | TRBJ2-5 | TRBV12-3/TRBV12-4
TGTGCCAGCAGTGCGGGGGCGCGAGAGGGCCAAAATGAGCAGTTCTTC | CASSAGAREGQNEQFF | . | . | TRBJ2-1 | TRBV6-5
TGTGCCAGCACGGGCGCTGGGGGCACCATATATTTT | CASTGAGGTIYF | . | . | TRBJ1-3 | TRBV2
TGCAGTGCCCGACCCCCCCGACAGGGCGAAAAACTGTTTTTT | CSARPPRQGEKLFF | few | TRBD1 | TRBJ1-4 | TRBV20-1
TGTGGCAACAGTTACTCGATGGGGACACGGGTGAATCAGCCCCAACATTTT | CGNSYSMGTRVNQPQHF | . | . | TRBJ1-5 | TRBV6-2/TRBV6-3
TGTGCCAGCAACAACGGACTAGAATCATCATACGAGCAGTACTTC | CASNNGLESSYEQYF | . | TRBD2 | TRBJ2-7 | TRBV11-2
TGTGCCAGTAGTTACTCGAGGGGACAGGGTCCCGCTGAAGCTTTCTTT | CASSYSRGQGPAEAFF | few | TRBD1 | TRBJ1-1 | TRBV6-5
TGTGCCAGTAGCTTGTGGAATAAGCAGTCCTTC | CASSLWNKQSF | . | . | TRBJ2-1 | TRBV5-5
TGTGCCAGCAGCCAAGCGCGTAGCGGGAGCACAGATACGCAGTATTTT | CASSQARSGSTDTQYF | . | TRBD2 | TRBJ2-3 | TRBV4-2
TGTGCCAGCAGTTACTCATACGGACAGACCACCGGGGATTTTGTTTTT | CASSYSYGQTTGDFVF | medium-sized | . | TRBJ2-2 | TRBV6-2/TRBV6-3
TGTGCCAGCAGCATACATCTTACAGGGGTTGACACTGAAGCTCTCTTT | CASSIHLTGVDTEALF | . | TRBD1 | TRBJ1-1 | TRBV11-2
TGTGCCAGCAGTTACCGGGAAACCCACAATGAGCAGTTCTTC | CASSYRETHNEQFF | many | . | TRBJ2-1 | TRBV6-2/TRBV6-3
TGTACCAGCAGGAAAAGCGGGAGTCTGGTAGATACGCAGTATTTT | CTSRKSGSLVDTQYF | . | TRBD2 | TRBJ2-3 | TRBV11-2
TGTGCCAGCAGCTTATTCGGAAAGGGGCAAGATACGCAGTATTTC | CASSLFGKGQDTQYF | . | . | TRBJ2-3 | TRBV11-3
TGTGCCAGCAGCCAAAGACGGACTAGAAGCACAGATACGCAGTATTTT | CASSQRRTRSTDTQYF | many | TRBD2 | TRBJ2-3 | TRBV14
TGTGTCAGCAGCTTAGGTTTTGGAGCGGGAGCAGGAAGCATAGATACGCAGTATTTT | CVSSLGFGAGAGSIDTQYF | . | TRBD2 | TRBJ2-3 | TRBV11-3
TGCGCCAGCAGCTGTGTTGCCAATGAGCAGTTCTTC | CASSCVANEQFF | . | . | TRBJ2-1 | TRBV6-2/TRBV6-3
TGTACCAGCAGTGAAACCCTTACAGGGGGCGCCGCGAACACCGGGGAGCTGTTTTTT | CTSSETLTGGAANTGELFF | . | TRBD1 | TRBJ2-2 | TRBV6-1
TGTGCCAGCAGTGAAGTGGGACTCCGAGGGCCGTTTTTT | CASSEVGLRGPFF | . | . | TRBJ1-4 | TRBV6-1
TGCAGCGCCTCCCGGGCTAGCGGGAGTATCAGATACGCAGTATTT | CSASRASGSIRYAVF | . | TRBD2 | TRBJ2-3 | TRBV29-1
TGTACCAGTAGTGATGGGACAGGGGATTCCTACGAGCAGTACTTC | CTSSDGTGDSYEQYF | . | TRBD1 | TRBJ2-7 | TRBV28
TGCGCCAGCAGCCTTATCGAGGGGTGGGACTACACCTTC | CASSLIEGWDYTF | . | . | TRBJ1-2 | TRBV11-2
TGTTCCAGCAGTTACGACAGGGGAACTGAAGCTTCCTTT | CSSSYDRGTEASF | once | TRBD1 | TRBJ1-1 | TRBV6-5
TGTGTCAGCAGCCCAACTAGCAAGGCTTGGAATGAGCAGTTCTTC | CVSSPTSKAWNEQFF | . | . | TRBJ2-1 | TRBV6-2/TRBV6-3
TGCGTCAGCAGCCAAGACGGGCAGGGGGCCGGCTATGGCTACACCTTC | CVSSQDGQGAGYGYTF | . | TRBD1 | TRBJ1-2 | TRBV4-1
TGTGTCTGGAGTATTGGAGACGAGCAGTATTTC | CVWSIGDEQYF | . | . | TRBJ2-7 | TRBV30
TGCAGCGTTGTCCATCGGCGGGAGGGTTGGCCAGTAAACGAGCGGTACTTC | CSVVHRREGWPVNERYF | . | TRBD2 | TRBJ2-7 | TRBV29-1
TGTGCCAGCAGCCTTAAGGGGGCTTACAATGAGCAGTTCTTC | CASSLKGAYNEQFF | many | TRBD1 | TRBJ2-1 | TRBV6-5
TGTGCCAGCAGCTTAGCGGGAGGGCCGCTTGAGCAGTTCTTC | CASSLAGGPLEQFF | . | TRBD2 | TRBJ2-1 | TRBV11-2
TGTGCCAGCAACCACGGTCTCTGGGAGCTGTTTTTT | CASNHGLWELFF | . | . | TRBJ2-2 | TRBV11-2